The sample holds a few counts of the clone carrying this TCR beta chain. Sequenced by immunoSEQ multiplex PCR; TCRdb stores in-frame clones only, minus some. The sample records under 300,000 clones, 75% to 90% being singletons. Deletions cut 0 bases from V and 1 base from J, with 9 bases between. The CDR3 sequence is 15 residues long. Germline V lookup: CDR1 LGHNA, CDR2 YSLEER. This sample was included in a study of blood T cell repertoires in COVID-19. Study details: Spain, Italy and the United States supplied samples that represented acute and convalescent COVID-19. PBMCs, B-cell-depleted T cells, or T cells provided the cDNA or gDNA that made up the material.

The sample comprised peripheral blood. The chain recombines TRBV4-3 with TRBJ1-1; D gene ambiguous. This clonotype was sampled from a woman aged 30 to 39 with active or convalescent COVID-19. The CDR3 coding sequence is TGCGCCAGCAGCCAAGAGGTGGCCAGGAACACTGAAGCTTTCTTT. This codes for CASSQEVARNTEAFF.